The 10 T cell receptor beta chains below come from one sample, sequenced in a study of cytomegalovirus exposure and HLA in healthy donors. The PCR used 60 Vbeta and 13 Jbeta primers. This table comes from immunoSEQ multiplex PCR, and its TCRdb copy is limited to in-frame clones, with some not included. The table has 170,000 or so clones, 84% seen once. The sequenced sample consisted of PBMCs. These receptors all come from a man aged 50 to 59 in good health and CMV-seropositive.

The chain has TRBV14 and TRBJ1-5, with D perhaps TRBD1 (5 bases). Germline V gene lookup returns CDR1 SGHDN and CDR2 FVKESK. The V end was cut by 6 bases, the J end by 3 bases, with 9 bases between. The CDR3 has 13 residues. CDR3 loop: CASSKGLNQPQHF. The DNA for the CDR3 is TGTGCCAGCAGTAAGGGACTCAATCAGCCCCAGCATTTT.

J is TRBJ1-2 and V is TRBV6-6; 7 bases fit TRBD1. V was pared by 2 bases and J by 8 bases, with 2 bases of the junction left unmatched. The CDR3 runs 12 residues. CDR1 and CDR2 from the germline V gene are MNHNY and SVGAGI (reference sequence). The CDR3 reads CASSYGTVGYTF. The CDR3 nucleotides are TGTGCCAGCAGTTACGGGACAGTCGGCTACACCTTC.

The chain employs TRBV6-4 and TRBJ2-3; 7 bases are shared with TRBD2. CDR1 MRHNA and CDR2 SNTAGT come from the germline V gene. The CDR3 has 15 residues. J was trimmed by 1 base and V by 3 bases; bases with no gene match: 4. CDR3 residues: CASSDLAGGTDTQYF. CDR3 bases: TGTGCCAGCAGTGATCTTGCGGGAGGCACAGATACGCAGTATTTT.

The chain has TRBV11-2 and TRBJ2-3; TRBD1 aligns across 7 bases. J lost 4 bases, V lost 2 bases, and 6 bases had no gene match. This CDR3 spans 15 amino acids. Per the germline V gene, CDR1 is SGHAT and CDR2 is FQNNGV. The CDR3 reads CASSLRQGSADTQYF. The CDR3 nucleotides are TGTGCCAGCAGCTTACGACAGGGTTCCGCAGATACGCAGTATTTT.

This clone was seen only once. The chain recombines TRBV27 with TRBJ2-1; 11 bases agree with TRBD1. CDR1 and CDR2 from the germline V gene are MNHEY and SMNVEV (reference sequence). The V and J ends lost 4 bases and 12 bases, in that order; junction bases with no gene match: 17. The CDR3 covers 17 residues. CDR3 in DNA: TGTGCCAGCAGTTCCCATCTGGGGGGACAGGGGGGGCTTGGGCAGTTCTTC. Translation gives CASSSHLGGQGGLGQFF.

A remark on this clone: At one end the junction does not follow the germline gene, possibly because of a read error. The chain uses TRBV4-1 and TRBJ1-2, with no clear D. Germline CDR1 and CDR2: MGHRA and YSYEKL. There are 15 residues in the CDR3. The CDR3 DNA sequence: TGCGCCAGCAGCCAAGATAAGTCATCAAACTATGGCCACACCTTC. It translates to CASSQDKSSNYGHTF.

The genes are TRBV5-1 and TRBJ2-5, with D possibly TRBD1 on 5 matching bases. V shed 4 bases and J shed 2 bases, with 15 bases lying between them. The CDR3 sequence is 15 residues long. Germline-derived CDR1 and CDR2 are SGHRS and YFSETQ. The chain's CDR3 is CASSLVGRVQETQYF. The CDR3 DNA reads TGCGCCAGCAGCCTTGTGGGCAGGGTACAAGAGACCCAGTACTTC.

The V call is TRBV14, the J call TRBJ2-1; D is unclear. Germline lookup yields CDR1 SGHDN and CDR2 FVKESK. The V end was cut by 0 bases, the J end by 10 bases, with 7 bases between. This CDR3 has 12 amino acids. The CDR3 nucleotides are TGTGCCAGCAGCCAAGATCGGCGGGAGCAGTTCTTC. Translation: CASSQDRREQFF.

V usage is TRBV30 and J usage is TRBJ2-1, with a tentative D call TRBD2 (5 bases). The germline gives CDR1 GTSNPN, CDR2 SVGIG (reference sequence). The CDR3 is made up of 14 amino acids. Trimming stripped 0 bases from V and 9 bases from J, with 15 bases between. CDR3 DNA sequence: TGTGCCTGGAGTGTACATCCGGGAAACACTGAGCAGTTCTTC. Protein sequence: CAWSVHPGNTEQFF.

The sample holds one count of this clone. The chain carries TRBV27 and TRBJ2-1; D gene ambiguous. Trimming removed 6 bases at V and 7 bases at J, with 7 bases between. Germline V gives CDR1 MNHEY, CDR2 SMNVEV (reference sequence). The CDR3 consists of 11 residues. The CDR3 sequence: CASSARNEQFF. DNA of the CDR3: TGTGCCAGCAGCGCGAGAAATGAGCAGTTCTTC.